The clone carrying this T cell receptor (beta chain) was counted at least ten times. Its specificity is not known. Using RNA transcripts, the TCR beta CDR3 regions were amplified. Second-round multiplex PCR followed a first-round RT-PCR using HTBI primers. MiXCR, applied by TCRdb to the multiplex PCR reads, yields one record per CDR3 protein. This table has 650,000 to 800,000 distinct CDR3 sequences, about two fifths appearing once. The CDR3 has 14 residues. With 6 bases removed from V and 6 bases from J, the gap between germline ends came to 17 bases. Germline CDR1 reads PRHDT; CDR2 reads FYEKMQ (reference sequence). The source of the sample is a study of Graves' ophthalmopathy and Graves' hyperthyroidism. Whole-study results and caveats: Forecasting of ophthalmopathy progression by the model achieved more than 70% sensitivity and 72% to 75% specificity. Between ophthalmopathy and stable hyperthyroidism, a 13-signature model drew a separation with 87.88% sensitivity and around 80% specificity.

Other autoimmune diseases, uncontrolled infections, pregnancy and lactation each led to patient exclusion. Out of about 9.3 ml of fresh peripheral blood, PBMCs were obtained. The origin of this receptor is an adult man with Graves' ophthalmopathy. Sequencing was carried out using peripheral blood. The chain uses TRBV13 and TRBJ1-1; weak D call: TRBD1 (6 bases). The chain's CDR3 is CASRTGGGRAEAFF. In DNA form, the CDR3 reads TGTGCCAGCAGGACGGGGGGGGGCAGGGCTGAAGCTTTCTTT.